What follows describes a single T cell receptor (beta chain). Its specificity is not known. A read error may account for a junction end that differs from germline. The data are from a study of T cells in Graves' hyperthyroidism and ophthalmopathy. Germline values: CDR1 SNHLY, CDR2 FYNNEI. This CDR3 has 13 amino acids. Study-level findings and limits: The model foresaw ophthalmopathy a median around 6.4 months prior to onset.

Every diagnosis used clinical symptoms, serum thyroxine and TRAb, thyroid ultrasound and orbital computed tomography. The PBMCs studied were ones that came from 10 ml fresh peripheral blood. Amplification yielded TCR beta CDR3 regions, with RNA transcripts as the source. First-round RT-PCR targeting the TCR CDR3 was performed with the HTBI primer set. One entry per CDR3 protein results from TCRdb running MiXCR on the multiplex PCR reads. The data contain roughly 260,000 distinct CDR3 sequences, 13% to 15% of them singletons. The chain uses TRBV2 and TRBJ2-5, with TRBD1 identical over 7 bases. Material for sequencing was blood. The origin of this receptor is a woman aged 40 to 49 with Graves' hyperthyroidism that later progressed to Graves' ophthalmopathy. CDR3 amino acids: CATSRDRQETEYF. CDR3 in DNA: TGTGCCACCAGTCGGGACAGACAAGAGACCGAGTACTTC.